A single sample gave rise to the 15 T cell receptor beta chains below, sequenced in a study of control samples from healthy donors and cancer patients. Method: immunoSEQ multiplex PCR; TCRdb's copy keeps in-frame clones and lacks some. The table records some 140,000 clones, about 94% of them present only once. Sequencing used blood. The receptors derive from a man aged 35 to 55 in good health.

The rearrangement links TRBV27 to TRBJ2-7; D gene uncertain. V lost 2 bases and J lost 2, with 7 bases in between. From germline, CDR1 is MNHEY and CDR2 SMNVEV (reference sequence). This CDR3 region has 13 residues. Written as DNA, the CDR3 is TGTGCCAGCAGTTTAGGCCGGGCCTACGAGCAGTACTTC. As protein: CASSLGRAYEQYF.

The DNA of the CDR3 is TGTGCCAGCAGTCCCGTCGGGGGGGTGATAAATGAGCAGTTCTTC. Amino acids: CASSPVGGVINEQFF. The V call is TRBV27, the J call TRBJ2-1; TRBD2 matches at 8 bases. V shed 5 bases, J shed 7 bases, and the junction held 10 bases outside the gene matches. This CDR3 comprises 15 residues. Germline CDR1 is MNHEY and CDR2 is SMNVEV (reference sequence).

J is TRBJ1-6 and V is TRBV6-5; D remains unclear. Germline V lookup: CDR1 MNHEY, CDR2 SVGAGI. V lost 5 bases and J lost 6, with 8 bases in between. This CDR3 has 13 residues. The CDR3 DNA follows: TGTGCCAGCAGTATCCCTGGTAATTCACCCCTCCACTTT. Translating gives CASSIPGNSPLHF.

This chain connects TRBV6-5 to TRBJ1-1; D might be TRBD1 (5 bases). CDR1 and CDR2 from the germline V gene are MNHEY and SVGAGI. V was cut by 2 bases and J by 8 bases, with 12 bases left in between. The length of the CDR3 is 13 residues. The CDR3 nucleotides read TGTGCCAGCAGTTACACCGGGACCGAAGAAGCTTTCTTT. Protein sequence: CASSYTGTEEAFF.

The chain combines TRBV6-5 with TRBJ1-4; D unresolved. V was cut by 0 bases and J by 8 bases, with 7 bases left in between. The germline V gene encodes CDR1 MNHEY and CDR2 SVGAGI. The CDR3 length is 13 residues. In nucleotides, the CDR3 is TGTGCCAGCAGTTACTCGGCCCAGGAAAAACTGTTTTTT. This sequence encodes CASSYSAQEKLFF.

This chain joins TRBV7-2 and TRBJ1-5, with 11 bases fitting TRBD1. V was clipped by 6 bases and J by 7 bases; unmatched bases: 5. Per germline, CDR1 SGHTA and CDR2 FQGNSA. CDR3 size: 14 residues. CDR3: CASRRTGGGQPQHF. CDR3 nucleotides: TGTGCCAGCAGGCGGACAGGGGGCGGGCAGCCCCAGCATTTT.

This clone was recorded once. The chain is built from TRBV11-2 and TRBJ1-1; no definite D call. This CDR3 has 14 amino acids. Germline loops: CDR1 SGHAT, CDR2 FQNNGV. Trimming cost V 1 base and J 3 bases, with 9 bases left between them. The CDR3 protein is CASSLAFSDTEAFF. For the CDR3, the DNA is TGTGCCAGCAGCTTAGCTTTTTCGGACACTGAAGCTTTCTTT.

The genes are TRBV19 and TRBJ1-5, with 7 bases identical to TRBD1. Per germline, CDR1 LNHDA and CDR2 SQIVND (reference sequence). V was pared by 11 bases and J by 3 bases, with 7 bases of the junction left unmatched. This CDR3 comprises 13 residues. The CDR3 DNA follows: TGTGCCTCGGCGGACAGGCACAATCAGCCCCAGCATTTT. The encoded protein is CASADRHNQPQHF. Based on the CDR3 plus reference TRBV19 and TRBJ1-5, the full variable domain is DGGITQSPKYLFRKEGQNVTLSCEQNLNHDAMYWYRQDPGQGLRLIYYSQIVNDFQKGDIAEGYSVSREKKESFPLTVTSAQKNPTAFYLCASADRHNQPQHFGDGTRLSIL.

To note about this clone: The sample has other DNA sequences that encode this CDR3 too. The CDR3 DNA follows: TGTGCCAGCAGCTTAGGAAGGGGCTCCTACAATGAGCAGTTCTTC. Amino acid sequence: CASSLGRGSYNEQFF. The rearrangement links TRBV7-2 to TRBJ2-1; a weak D match, TRBD1 (5 bases). Per germline, CDR1 SGHTA and CDR2 FQGNSA. The CDR3 sequence is 15 residues long. Trimming took 1 base from V and 0 from J, leaving 7 bases between them.

This chain uses TRBV6-6 with TRBJ1-5; D ambiguous. This CDR3 region has 17 residues. Germline lookup yields CDR1 MNHNY and CDR2 SVGAGI (reference sequence). V lost 5 bases and J 2 bases, leaving 19 bases between the germline ends. This CDR3 is CASSPKRGKGGNQPQHF. The CDR3 nucleotides are TGTGCCAGCAGTCCTAAGCGGGGAAAGGGAGGCAATCAGCCCCAGCATTTT.

This clone appeared once. The chain has TRBV28 and TRBJ1-6, with unresolved D. The V gene lost 3 bases and the J gene lost 7 bases, with 13 bases spanning the gap. The CDR3 runs 15 residues. CDR1 and CDR2 (germline): MDHEN, SYDVKM. In DNA form, the CDR3 reads TGTGCCAGCAGTTTTAAGCAGGCGGCAAATTCACCCCTCCACTTT. The encoded protein is CASSFKQAANSPLHF.

The chain links TRBV15 to TRBJ2-5, with TRBD2 identical over 7 bases. Germline trimming cut 1 base from V and 0 bases from J; bases unmatched to any gene: 2. CDR1 and CDR2 from the germline V gene are LNHNV and YYDKDF (reference sequence). CDR3 length equals 15 residues. DNA of the CDR3: TGTGCCACCAGCAGAGGTGGGGGGGACCAAGAGACCCAGTACTTC. Its protein product is CATSRGGGDQETQYF.

This clone was seen only once. The rearrangement uses TRBV27 and TRBJ1-5; D remains ambiguous. The CDR3 contains 14 residues. V lost 5 bases and J lost 0, with 8 bases in between. The V gene's germline CDR1 is MNHEY and CDR2 SMNVEV (reference sequence). The CDR3 here is CASSPVNSNQPQHF. CDR3 DNA sequence: TGTGCCAGCAGTCCAGTAAATAGCAATCAGCCCCAGCATTTT.

This clone showed up just once. This chain uses TRBV10-3 with TRBJ1-2; tentative D call: TRBD1 (5 bases). The V end was cut by 10 bases, the J end by 4 bases, with 22 bases between. Per the germline V gene, CDR1 is ENHRY and CDR2 is SYGVKD. There are 15 residues in the CDR3. The CDR3 sequence is CATRPDIGVSYGYTF. The CDR3 region has the DNA TGTGCCACGCGCCCCGATATAGGGGTTTCCTATGGCTACACCTTC.

The CDR3 loop is CASSQVTGAGVNEQFF. The CDR3, as DNA: TGTGCCAGCAGCCAGGTTACAGGGGCGGGGGTCAATGAGCAGTTCTTC. The chain recombines TRBV14 with TRBJ2-1; D may be TRBD1 or TRBD2 (7 bases each). Deletions cut 3 bases from V and 6 bases from J, with 18 bases between. The CDR3 contains 16 residues. Germline loops: CDR1 SGHDN, CDR2 FVKESK. Variable domain in full (rest from reference TRBV14 and TRBJ2-1): EAGVTQFPSHSVIEKGQTVTLRCDPISGHDNLYWYRRVMGKEIKFLLHFVKESKQDESGMPNNRFLAERTGGTYSTLKVQPAELEDSGVYFCASSQVTGAGVNEQFFGPGTRLTVL.